Listed here are 7 T cell receptor beta chains from one sample, sequenced in a study of blood T cell repertoires in COVID-19. Only in-frame clones appear in the TCRdb table, and some are missing; sequencing was by immunoSEQ multiplex PCR. The table lists hundreds of thousands of clones, approximately 86% of them singletons. Sequencing was done on a sample of peripheral blood. These receptors were obtained from a woman aged 30 to 39 who had recovered from COVID-19.

The chain recombines TRBV9 with TRBJ2-2, with 10 bases that match TRBD2. The germline CDR1 and CDR2 sequences are SGDLS and YYNGEE. V dropped 4 bases and J dropped 1; count of bases not matched to a gene: 4. This CDR3 contains 16 residues. The CDR3 DNA sequence: TGTGCCAGCAGCCTACGGACTAGCGGGAACACCGGGGAGCTGTTTTTT. Amino acids: CASSLRTSGNTGELFF.

The chain employs TRBV6-5 and TRBJ1-3; a possible D gene is TRBD1 (6 bases). CDR1 and CDR2 from the germline V gene are MNHEY and SVGAGI. The CDR3 extends over 13 amino acids. The V gene lost 9 bases and the J gene lost 2 bases, with 11 bases spanning the gap. The CDR3 DNA follows: TGTGCCAGTGAACAGGGAACTGGAAACACCATATATTTT. Its protein is CASEQGTGNTIYF.

The chain has TRBV6-1 and TRBJ1-1; 8 nucleotides align to TRBD1. V trimming: 5 bases; J trimming: 5 bases; junction bases outside the gene matches: 4. The CDR3 spans 13 residues. CDR1 MNHNS and CDR2 SASEGT come from the germline V gene. The chain's CDR3 is CASSSQGATEAFF. CDR3 sequence (DNA): TGTGCCAGCAGTTCTCAGGGGGCAACTGAAGCTTTCTTT.

With respect to this clone: The sample has other DNA sequences that encode this CDR3 too. The chain uses TRBV5-5 and TRBJ1-3; D is unclear. There are 14 residues in the CDR3. In germline, CDR1 is SGHKS, CDR2 YYEKEE (reference sequence). V gave up 2 bases and J gave up 3 bases, with 9 bases separating them. CDR3 loop: CASSLAGSGNTIYF. DNA of the CDR3: TGTGCCAGCAGCTTAGCGGGGAGTGGAAACACCATATATTTT.

This clone has only a few counts. V gene TRBV6-5 combines with J gene TRBJ2-7; no definite D call. Between the trimmed V and J ends, which lost 8 bases and 2 bases, there was a span of 13 bases. The germline CDR1 and CDR2 sequences are MNHEY and SVGAGI. The CDR3 extends over 13 amino acids. CDR3 region: CASGFTEAYEQYF. The CDR3 bases are TGTGCCAGCGGATTCACAGAAGCCTACGAGCAGTACTTC.

The gene calls are TRBV29-1 and TRBJ2-3; 9 bases fit TRBD2. The CDR3 runs to 14 residues. V lost 5 bases to trimming and J lost 4 bases; unmatched junction nucleotides: 7. Germline lookup yields CDR1 SQVTM and CDR2 ANQGSEA. In nucleotides, the CDR3 is TGCAGCGTTCGGAGCGGGAGGAGAGCAGATACGCAGTATTTT. It is translated as CSVRSGRRADTQYF.

V and J are TRBV13 and TRBJ1-1, with 7 positions matching TRBD1. Germline V gene lookup returns CDR1 PRHDT and CDR2 FYEKMQ (reference sequence). The CDR3 has 15 residues. Trimming at V came to 5 bases and at J to 5 bases, leaving 11 bases not matched to a gene. The chain's CDR3 is CASSARDRYATEAFF. In DNA form, the CDR3 reads TGTGCCAGCAGCGCCCGGGACAGATATGCTACTGAAGCTTTCTTT. Combining the CDR3 with reference TRBV13 and TRBJ1-1 gives the whole variable domain AAGVIQSPRHLIKEKRETATLKCYPIPRHDTVYWYQQGPGQDPQFLISFYEKMQSDKGSIPDRFSAQQFSDYHSELNMSSLELGDSALYFCASSARDRYATEAFFGQGTRLTVV.